The 26 T cell receptor beta chains reported below all come from one sample, sequenced in a study of T-cell memory formation after mild COVID-19. TCRdb reprocessed the 5' RACE reads via MiXCR and lists one record per CDR3 protein. The table records under 450,000 distinct CDR3 sequences, 20% to 25% of them present only once. Sequenced material: PBMCs or a T cell subset sorted from them (not recorded which). Source of these receptors: a man younger than 30 who had mild COVID-19 (a few samples of this study predate the infection). Cell type and time point are not known.

V and J are TRBV10-3 and TRBJ2-7, with 9 positions matching TRBD1. CDR1 ENHRY and CDR2 SYGVKD come from the germline V gene. This CDR3 contains 15 residues. With 3 bases clipped from V and 4 bases from J, the junction kept 7 bases outside the gene matches. The DNA of the CDR3 is TGTGCCATCAGTGACCCCGGACAGGGGCGGTACGAGCAGTACTTC. This codes for CAISDPGQGRYEQYF.

The gene calls are TRBV7-3 and TRBJ2-3; 11 positions match TRBD2. V dropped 5 bases and J dropped 1; count of bases not matched to a gene: 5. CDR3 size: 16 residues. Germline V gene sequence: CDR1 SGHTA, CDR2 FQGTGA. The chain's CDR3 is CASSIGTSGRTDTQYF. CDR3 DNA: TGTGCCAGCAGCATCGGGACTAGCGGACGCACAGATACGCAGTATTTT. Combining the CDR3 with reference TRBV7-3 and TRBJ2-3 gives the whole variable domain GAGVSQTPSNKVTEKGKYVELRCDPISGHTALYWYRQSLGQGPEFLIYFQGTGAADDSGLPNDRFFAVRPEGSVSTLKIQRTERGDSAVYLCASSIGTSGRTDTQYFGPGTRLTVL.

In its sample, this clonotype was seen many times. CDR3 in amino acids: CASSLDEPRNTIYF. CDR3 nucleotide sequence: TGCGCCAGCAGCTTGGATGAGCCCCGAAACACCATATATTTT. This chain uses TRBV5-1 with TRBJ1-3; D call uncertain. There are 14 residues in the CDR3. CDR1 and CDR2 (germline): SGHRS, YFSETQ. V lost 0 bases, J lost 5 bases, and 9 bases lay in between.

This clonotype has more than one count but fewer than ten. The chain joins TRBV2 to TRBJ2-4; 13 nucleotides line up with TRBD2. CDR1 is SNHLY, CDR2 FYNNEI, per germline. The CDR3 sequence is 15 residues long. V trimming: 6 bases; J trimming: 5 bases; junction bases outside the gene matches: 4. CDR3 region: CASRPGTSGENIQYF. The CDR3 DNA reads as TGTGCCAGCAGACCCGGGACTAGCGGGGAAAACATTCAGTACTTC.

This chain links TRBV5-1 with TRBJ2-7; a weak D match, TRBD2 (7 bases). The CDR3 is 18 amino acids. V was clipped by 2 bases and J by 1 base, with 22 bases between them. Germline assignment: CDR1 SGHRS and CDR2 YFSETQ. The CDR3 DNA reads as TGCGCCAGCAGCTTAGTCTATGGGCTGGGGGGGCCTTCCTACGAGCAGTACTTC. This sequence encodes CASSLVYGLGGPSYEQYF.

The chain is built from TRBV3-1 and TRBJ2-1; TRBD2 matches 13 bases. The CDR3 covers 16 residues. The ends lost 6 bases at V and 5 bases at J; junction bases unmatched: 7. Germline-derived CDR1 and CDR2 are LGHDT and YNNKEL (reference sequence). The DNA for the CDR3 is TGTGCCAGCAGACAGACTAGCGGGGGGACCCACAATGAGCAGTTCTTC. It encodes CASRQTSGGTHNEQFF.

Only a few counts were recorded for this clonotype. V gene TRBV15 combines with J gene TRBJ2-2; 12 bases map to TRBD2. Germline V lookup: CDR1 LNHNV, CDR2 YYDKDF (reference sequence). CDR3 length: 16 amino acids. J was trimmed by 4 bases and V by 5 bases; bases with no gene match: 5. The CDR3 region is CATSLTSGGFTGELFF. The CDR3 nucleotides are TGTGCCACCAGCCTAACTAGCGGGGGGTTCACCGGGGAGCTGTTTTTT.

This rearrangement joins TRBV12-3 or TRBV12-4 to TRBJ1-4; 7 bases map to TRBD1. This CDR3 has 15 amino acids. V was clipped by 5 bases and J by 7 bases; unmatched bases: 10. This CDR3 reads CASSPGQAGGEKLFF. The DNA for the CDR3 is TGTGCCAGCAGTCCTGGACAGGCGGGGGGTGAAAAACTGTTTTTT.

This clonotype was picked up a small number of times. The V and J genes are TRBV5-4 and TRBJ2-3, with D possibly matching TRBD1 (6 bases). CDR3 size: 16 residues. The V gene's germline CDR1 is SGHNT and CDR2 YYREEE (reference sequence). V was shortened by 4 bases and J by 1 base, with 16 bases between the two germline ends. CDR3 nucleotide sequence: TGTGCCAGCAGCATCCGACAGGATTTTCGCACAGATACGCAGTATTTT. Amino acid sequence: CASSIRQDFRTDTQYF.

The V and J genes are TRBV4-3 and TRBJ2-3; possible D gene TRBD2, 6 bases. Trimming shortened V by 4 bases and J by 4 bases, and 12 bases separated the two germline ends. CDR1 LGHNA and CDR2 YSLEER come from the germline V gene. The CDR3 loop spans 14 amino acids. Here the CDR3 reads CASSRRLAPDTQYF. The DNA of the CDR3 is TGCGCCAGCAGCCGCAGGCTAGCGCCAGATACGCAGTATTTT.

The CDR3 DNA reads TGTGCCAGCAGCCACAGGGGGAAGTACGAGCAGTACTTC. This sequence encodes CASSHRGKYEQYF. The chain uses TRBV7-9 and TRBJ2-7; TRBD1 aligns across 8 bases. CDR1 SEHNR and CDR2 FQNEAQ come from the germline V gene (reference sequence). The CDR3 has 13 amino acids. V lost 5 bases, J lost 4 bases, and 4 bases stayed unmatched.

This clonotype was found a few times. The V gene is TRBV5-1, the J gene TRBJ2-5, with 14 bases lining up with TRBD2. This CDR3 is 18 amino acids long. Germline V gene data show CDR1 as SGHRS and CDR2 as YFSETQ. Losses at the gene ends were 4 bases for V and 4 bases for J; bases not matched to a gene: 12. This CDR3 is CASSKGTSGGGWTETQYF. The CDR3 DNA is TGCGCCAGCAGCAAGGGGACTAGCGGGGGAGGGTGGACAGAGACCCAGTACTTC.

This clonotype appeared a few times. J is TRBJ1-1 and V is TRBV4-2; a possible D gene is TRBD1 (5 bases). This CDR3 region has 15 residues. Trimming removed 1 base at V and 0 bases at J, with 9 bases between. From germline, CDR1 is LGHNA and CDR2 YNFKEQ. The CDR3 sequence: CASSQGQGLNTEAFF. The CDR3 DNA follows: TGTGCCAGCAGCCAAGGCCAGGGCCTGAACACTGAAGCTTTCTTT.

There are a few counts of this clonotype. The chain combines TRBV5-1 with TRBJ2-2; D is perhaps TRBD1 or TRBD2 (5 bases each). The CDR3 has 15 amino acids. CDR1 and CDR2 from the germline V gene are SGHRS and YFSETQ. The V gene lost 4 bases and the J gene lost 1 base, with 11 bases spanning the gap. The CDR3: CASSPGRKNTGELFF. In nucleotides, the CDR3 is TGCGCCAGCAGCCCGGGACGGAAGAACACCGGGGAGCTGTTTTTT. Looking up the rest from reference TRBV5-1 and TRBJ2-2 gives the full variable domain: KAGVTQTPRYLIKTRGQQVTLSCSPISGHRSVSWYQQTPGQGLQFLFEYFSETQRNKGNFPGRFSGRQFSNSRSEMNVSTLELGDSALYLCASSPGRKNTGELFFGEGSRLTVL.

This clonotype appeared a few times. The genes are TRBV12-3 or TRBV12-4 and TRBJ2-7, with D hard to call. The CDR3 spans 15 residues. V was shortened by 5 bases and J by 7 bases, with 21 bases between the two germline ends. This CDR3 is CASSPPPGGPPEQYV. In DNA form, the CDR3 reads TGTGCCAGCAGTCCCCCCCCGGGCGGACCACCAGAGCAGTACGTC.

This clonotype was found many times. The J gene is TRBJ1-5, the V gene TRBV29-1; D remains unclear. The V end lost 5 bases, the J end lost 4 bases, and 9 bases lay between the germline ends. The length of the CDR3 is 12 residues. CDR1 and CDR2 from the germline V gene are SQVTM and ANQGSEA. This CDR3 is CSVSDPNQPQHF. CDR3 bases: TGCAGCGTTTCAGATCCTAATCAGCCCCAGCATTTT.

This clonotype was seen repeatedly, ten times or more. This chain links TRBV14 with TRBJ2-6; the D gene is possibly TRBD1 (6 bases). V was clipped by 4 bases and J by 0 bases, with 7 bases between them. In germline, CDR1 is SGHDN, CDR2 FVKESK. The CDR3 has 15 amino acids. Here the CDR3 reads CASSPGHSGANVLTF. CDR3 DNA sequence: TGTGCCAGCAGCCCGGGACACTCTGGGGCCAACGTCCTGACTTTC.

This clonotype has a handful of counts. This rearrangement joins TRBV4-3 to TRBJ2-7; D is undetermined. The V gene lost 0 bases and the J gene lost 4 bases, with 10 bases spanning the gap. Germline V gene lookup returns CDR1 LGHNA and CDR2 YSLEER. The CDR3 consists of 14 residues. The CDR3 DNA reads as TGCGCCAGCAGCCAAGATGTACAGACGTACGAGCAGTACTTC. Protein: CASSQDVQTYEQYF.

This clonotype has only a few counts. V and J are TRBV3-1 and TRBJ2-5; TRBD1 might be the D (6 bases). Trimming pared 1 base from V and 4 bases from J, leaving 7 bases between. Germline CDR1 LGHDT, CDR2 YNNKEL (reference sequence). The CDR3 runs 13 residues. The CDR3 sequence: CASSQGGPETQYF. The CDR3 coding sequence is TGTGCCAGCAGCCAAGGGGGGCCAGAGACCCAGTACTTC.

This clonotype was seen more than once but under ten times. The V and J genes are TRBV28 and TRBJ1-1; 7 bases agree with TRBD1. The CDR3 sequence is 12 residues long. The germline CDR1 and CDR2 sequences are MDHEN and SYDVKM. With V trimmed by 6 bases and J by 4 bases, 2 bases remained unmatched. CDR3 residues: CASRTGSTEAFF. The CDR3 bases are TGTGCCAGCAGGACAGGGAGCACTGAAGCTTTCTTT.

This clonotype was recorded at least ten times. The rearrangement joins TRBV27 to TRBJ1-6; perhaps TRBD1 as D (5 bases). Trimming shortened V by 7 bases and J by 10 bases, and 11 bases separated the two germline ends. Germline assignment: CDR1 MNHEY and CDR2 SMNVEV (reference sequence). The CDR3 has 12 residues. CDR3 sequence reads: CASKGVGSPLHF. The CDR3 coding sequence is TGTGCCAGCAAAGGGGTAGGGTCACCCCTCCACTTT.

This clonotype came up a few times. The CDR3 DNA reads TGTGCCAGCAGCTCAGATGGGTCAGTGGAGACCCAGTACTTC. This codes for CASSSDGSVETQYF. The V call is TRBV7-3, the J call TRBJ2-5; D uncertain. The ends were cut back, 4 bases at V and 5 bases at J, with 14 bases in the middle. The CDR3 consists of 14 residues. Per the germline V gene, CDR1 is SGHTA and CDR2 is FQGTGA.

This clonotype was detected a few times. The chain joins TRBV7-2 to TRBJ1-1; no clear D. V lost 5 bases and J 5 bases, leaving 18 bases between the germline ends. The CDR3 spans 15 residues. Germline CDR1 and CDR2: SGHTA and FQGNSA. In DNA form, the CDR3 reads TGTGCCAGCAGCCATGCGGGAGCACTCGGAACTGAAGCTTTCTTT. Encoded protein: CASSHAGALGTEAFF.

The V and J genes are TRBV3-1 and TRBJ1-1; tentative D call: TRBD1 (6 bases). The CDR3 runs to 15 residues. Between the trimmed V and J ends, which lost 4 bases and 1 base, there was a span of 13 bases. The V gene's germline CDR1 is LGHDT and CDR2 YNNKEL (reference sequence). CDR3 residues: CASSRLGGSNTEAFF. CDR3 bases: TGTGCCAGCAGCCGACTGGGGGGCTCGAACACTGAAGCTTTCTTT. The full variable domain, completed using reference TRBV3-1 and TRBJ1-1, is DTAVSQTPKYLVTQMGNDKSIKCEQNLGHDTMYWYKQDSKKFLKIMFSYNNKELIINETVPNRFSPKSPDKAHLNLHINSLELGDSAVYFCASSRLGGSNTEAFFGQGTRLTVV.

This sequence joins TRBV12-3 or TRBV12-4 and TRBJ1-5; 8 positions match TRBD1. The V segment lost 6 bases and the J segment 7 bases; nucleotides outside the gene matches: 8. The CDR3 is 14 amino acids. CDR3 sequence: CASRTGQGEQPQHF. The DNA of the CDR3 is TGTGCCAGCAGGACTGGACAGGGAGAGCAGCCCCAGCATTTT.

The rearrangement links TRBV20-1 to TRBJ1-1; TRBD1 might be the D (6 bases). Germline V gene lookup returns CDR1 DFQATT and CDR2 SNEGSKA (reference sequence). Trimming stripped 4 bases from V and 0 bases from J, with 12 bases between. There are 14 residues in the CDR3. The CDR3 sequence: CSAKKGHLNTEAFF. In nucleotides, the CDR3 is TGCAGTGCTAAAAAGGGACACCTGAACACTGAAGCTTTCTTT.